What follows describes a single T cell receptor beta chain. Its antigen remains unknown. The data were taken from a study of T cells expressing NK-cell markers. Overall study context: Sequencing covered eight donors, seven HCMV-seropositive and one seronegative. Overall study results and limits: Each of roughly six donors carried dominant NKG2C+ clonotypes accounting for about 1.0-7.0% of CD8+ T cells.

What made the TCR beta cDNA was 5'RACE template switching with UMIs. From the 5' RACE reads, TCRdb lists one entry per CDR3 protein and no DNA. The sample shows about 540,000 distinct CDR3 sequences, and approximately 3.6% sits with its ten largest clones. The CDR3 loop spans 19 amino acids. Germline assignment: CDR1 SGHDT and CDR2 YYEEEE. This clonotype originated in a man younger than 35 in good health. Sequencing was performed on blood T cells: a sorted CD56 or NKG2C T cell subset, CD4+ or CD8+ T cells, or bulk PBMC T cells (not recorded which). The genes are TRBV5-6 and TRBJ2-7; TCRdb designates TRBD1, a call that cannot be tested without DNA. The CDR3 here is CASSLLAAGLQPPSYEQYF.